The present T cell receptor (beta chain) was sequenced within a study of blood T cell repertoires in COVID-19. V lost 3 bases, J lost 9 bases, and 11 bases stayed unmatched. CDR3 length equals 15 residues. Germline CDR1 KGHSH, CDR2 LQKENI. Under the authors' procedure: Estimation of nucleated cell counts relied on the amplification of reference gene primers. The repertoire was sequenced with immunoSEQ multiplex PCR; TCRdb's copy has only in-frame clones and lacks some. Clone size and the V and J calls come from that table; the DNA yielded D and trimming. The data hold 200,000 to 250,000 clones, with nearly 90% observed a single time.

This TCR was sampled from a woman in her late teens or twenties who had recovered from COVID-19. The specimen sequenced was peripheral blood. The gene calls are TRBV18 and TRBJ2-1; 7 bases map to TRBD2. CDR3 nucleotide sequence: TGTGCCAGCTCACCGGTCAGCGGGGCCTGGATTGAGCAGTTCTTC. It codes for CASSPVSGAWIEQFF.